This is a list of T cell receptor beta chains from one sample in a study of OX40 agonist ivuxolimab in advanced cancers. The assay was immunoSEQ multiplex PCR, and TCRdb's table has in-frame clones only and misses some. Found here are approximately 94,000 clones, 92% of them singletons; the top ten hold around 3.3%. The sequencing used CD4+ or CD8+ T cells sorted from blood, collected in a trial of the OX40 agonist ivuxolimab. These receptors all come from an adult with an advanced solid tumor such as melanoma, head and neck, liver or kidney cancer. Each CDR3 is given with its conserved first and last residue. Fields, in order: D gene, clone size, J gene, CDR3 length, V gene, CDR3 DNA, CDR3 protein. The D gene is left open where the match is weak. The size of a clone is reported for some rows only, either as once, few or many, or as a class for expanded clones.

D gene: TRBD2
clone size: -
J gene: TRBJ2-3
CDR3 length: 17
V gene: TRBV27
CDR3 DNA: TGTGCCAGCAGTTTATCCCATTCGACTAGCGAAGCAGATACGCAGTATTTT
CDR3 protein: CASSLSHSTSEADTQYF

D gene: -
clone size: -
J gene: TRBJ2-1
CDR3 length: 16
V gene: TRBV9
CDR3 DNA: TGTGCCAGCAGCGTAGACCCTAGTTCGGGGGACAATGAGCAGTTCTTC
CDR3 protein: CASSVDPSSGDNEQFF

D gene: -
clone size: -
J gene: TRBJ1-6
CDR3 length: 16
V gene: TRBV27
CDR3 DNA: TGTGCCAGCAGTTTTAACAGGCCGTCTAGAAATTCACCCCTCCACTTT
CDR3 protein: CASSFNRPSRNSPLHF

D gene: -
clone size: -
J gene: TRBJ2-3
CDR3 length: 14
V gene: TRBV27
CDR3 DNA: TGTGCCAGCAACCGGGCCCGAGCCACAGATACGCAGTATTTT
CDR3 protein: CASNRARATDTQYF

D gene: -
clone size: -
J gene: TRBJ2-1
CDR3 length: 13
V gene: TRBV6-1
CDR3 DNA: TGTGCCAGCAGTACTCTTAGCGGCCGTGAGCAGTTCTTC
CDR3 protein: CASSTLSGREQFF

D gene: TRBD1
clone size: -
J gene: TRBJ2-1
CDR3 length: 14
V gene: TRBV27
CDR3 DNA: TGTGCCAGCTCACACGACAGGGATTACAATGAGCAGTTCTTC
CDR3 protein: CASSHDRDYNEQFF

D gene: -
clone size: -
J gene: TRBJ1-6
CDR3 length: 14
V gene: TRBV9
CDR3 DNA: TGTGCCAGCACCGATGGGGGCTTTAATTCACCCCTCCACTTT
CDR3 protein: CASTDGGFNSPLHF

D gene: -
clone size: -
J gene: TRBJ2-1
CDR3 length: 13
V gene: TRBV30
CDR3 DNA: TGTGCCTGGTCGGGGAGCTCCTACAATGAGCAGTTCTTC
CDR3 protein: CAWSGSSYNEQFF

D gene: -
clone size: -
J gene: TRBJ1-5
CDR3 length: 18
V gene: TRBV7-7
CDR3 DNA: TGTGCCAGCAGCTTTCCCCCGCGGCGCTTAGTTCGCAATCAGCCCCAGCATTTT
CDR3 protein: CASSFPPRRLVRNQPQHF

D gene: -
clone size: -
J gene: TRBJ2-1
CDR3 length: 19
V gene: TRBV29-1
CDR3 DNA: TGCAGCGTTGCAGGTTTCATAAGATACAGGGTGAGCTCCTACAATGAGCAGTTCTTC
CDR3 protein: CSVAGFIRYRVSSYNEQFF

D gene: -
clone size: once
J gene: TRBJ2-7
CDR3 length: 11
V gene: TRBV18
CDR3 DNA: TGTGCCAGCTCATCTGACTACGAGCAGTACTTC
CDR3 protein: CASSSDYEQYF

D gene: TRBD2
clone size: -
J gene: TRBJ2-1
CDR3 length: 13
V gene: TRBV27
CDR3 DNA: TGTGCCAGCAGTAAGCGGGGGGTAGCTGAGCAGTTCTTC
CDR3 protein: CASSKRGVAEQFF

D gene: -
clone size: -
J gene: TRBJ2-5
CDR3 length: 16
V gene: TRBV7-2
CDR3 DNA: TGTGCCAGCAGCTTAGGCGAGCGGGCCTTCCAAGAGACCCAGTACTTC
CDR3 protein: CASSLGERAFQETQYF

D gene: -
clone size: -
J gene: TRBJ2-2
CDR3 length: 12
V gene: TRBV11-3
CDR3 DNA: TGTGCCAGCAGCGCGAGGGCCGGGGAGCTGTTTTTT
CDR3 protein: CASSARAGELFF

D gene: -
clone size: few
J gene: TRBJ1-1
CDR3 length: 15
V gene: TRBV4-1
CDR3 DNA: TGCGCCAGCAGCCAAGATTCCCCAGGGAACACTGAAGCTTTCTTT
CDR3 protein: CASSQDSPGNTEAFF

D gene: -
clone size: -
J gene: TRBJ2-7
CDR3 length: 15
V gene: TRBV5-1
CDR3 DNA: TGCGCCAGCAGCTTGGGTGCCGGAGGAACATACGAGCAGTACTTC
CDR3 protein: CASSLGAGGTYEQYF

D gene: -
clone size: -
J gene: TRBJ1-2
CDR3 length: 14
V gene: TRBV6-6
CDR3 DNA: TGTGCCAGCAGTTACTCGAATACGTTAGATGGCTACACCTTC
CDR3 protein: CASSYSNTLDGYTF

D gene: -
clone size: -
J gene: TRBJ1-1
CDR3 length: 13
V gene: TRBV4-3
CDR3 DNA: TGCGCCAGCAGCCACTTACAGGGCACTGAAGCTTTCTTT
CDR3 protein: CASSHLQGTEAFF

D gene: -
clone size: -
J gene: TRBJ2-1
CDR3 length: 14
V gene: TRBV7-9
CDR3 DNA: TGTGCCAGCAGCTCGGACTTGTCCTACAATGAGCAGTTCTTC
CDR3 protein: CASSSDLSYNEQFF

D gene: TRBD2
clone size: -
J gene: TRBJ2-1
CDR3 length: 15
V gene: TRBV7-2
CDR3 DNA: TGTGCCAGCAGCTGGCGAGCGGGGGGTAACAATGAGCAGTTCTTC
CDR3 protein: CASSWRAGGNNEQFF

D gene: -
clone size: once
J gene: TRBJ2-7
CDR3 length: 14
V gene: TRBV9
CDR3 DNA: TGTGCCAGCAGCGTAGATACGGAGTCAGGGGAGCAGTACTTC
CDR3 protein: CASSVDTESGEQYF

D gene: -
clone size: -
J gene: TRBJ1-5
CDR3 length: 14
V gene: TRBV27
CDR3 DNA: TGTGCCAGCAGTTTATGGGGGGAGAATCAGCCCCAGCATTTT
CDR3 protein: CASSLWGENQPQHF

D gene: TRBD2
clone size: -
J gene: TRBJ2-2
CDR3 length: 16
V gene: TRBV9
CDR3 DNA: TGTGCCAGCAGCCGACCGGGGGGGTCGAACACCGGGGAGCTGTTTTTT
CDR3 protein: CASSRPGGSNTGELFF

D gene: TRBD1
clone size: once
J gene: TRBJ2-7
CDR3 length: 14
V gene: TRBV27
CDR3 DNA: TGTGCCAGCAGTATAAGACAGGGGACCTACGAGCAGTACTTC
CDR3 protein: CASSIRQGTYEQYF

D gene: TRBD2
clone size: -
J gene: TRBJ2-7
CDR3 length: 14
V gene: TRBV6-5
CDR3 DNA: TGTGCCAGCACTTTTTCTAGCGGGAGTGGCGAGCAGTACTTC
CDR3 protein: CASTFSSGSGEQYF

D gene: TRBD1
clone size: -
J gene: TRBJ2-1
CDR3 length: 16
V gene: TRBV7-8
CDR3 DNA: TGTGCCAGCAGCAAGTACAGGGGGAGCTCCTACAATGAGCAGTTCTTC
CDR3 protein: CASSKYRGSSYNEQFF

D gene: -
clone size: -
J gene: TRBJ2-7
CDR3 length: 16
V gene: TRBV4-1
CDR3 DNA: TGCGCCAGCAGCGCTCAGGGACTCTCATCCTTCTACGAGCAGTACTTC
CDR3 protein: CASSAQGLSSFYEQYF

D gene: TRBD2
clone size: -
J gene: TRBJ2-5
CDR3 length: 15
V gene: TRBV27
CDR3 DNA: TGTGCCAGCAGTTTAGCGGGAGTCAGTCGGGAGACCCAGTACTTC
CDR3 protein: CASSLAGVSRETQYF

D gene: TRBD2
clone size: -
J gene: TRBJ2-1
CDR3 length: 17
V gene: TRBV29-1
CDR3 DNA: TGCAGCGTTGATTCGCGGACTAGCGGGAGGGCCAGGAATGAGCAGTTCTTC
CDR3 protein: CSVDSRTSGRARNEQFF

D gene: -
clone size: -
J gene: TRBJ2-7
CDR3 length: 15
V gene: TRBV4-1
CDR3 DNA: TGCGCCAGCAGCCAAGTTGACTCCGCGTCCTACGAGCAGTACTTC
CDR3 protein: CASSQVDSASYEQYF

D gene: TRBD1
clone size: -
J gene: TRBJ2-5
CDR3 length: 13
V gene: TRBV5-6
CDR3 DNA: TGTGCCAGCAGCCCGGACAGGGAAGAGACCCAGTACTTC
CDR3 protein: CASSPDREETQYF

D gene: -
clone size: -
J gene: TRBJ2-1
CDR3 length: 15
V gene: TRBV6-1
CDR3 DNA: TGTGCCAGCAGTGATGGGTCTAGCTCCTACAATGAGCAGTTCTTC
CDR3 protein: CASSDGSSSYNEQFF

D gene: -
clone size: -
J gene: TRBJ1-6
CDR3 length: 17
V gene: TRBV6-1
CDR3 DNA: TGTGCCAGCAGTGCCTTTTCCGGACAGCTTAATAATTCACCCCTCCACTTT
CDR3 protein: CASSAFSGQLNNSPLHF

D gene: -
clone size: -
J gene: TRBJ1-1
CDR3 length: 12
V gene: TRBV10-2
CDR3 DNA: TGCGCCAGCAGTGAACTGAACACTGAAGCTTTCTTT
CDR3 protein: CASSELNTEAFF

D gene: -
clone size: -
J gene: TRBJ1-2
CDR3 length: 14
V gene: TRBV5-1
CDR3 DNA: TGCGCCAGCAGCTTCTCACAAACGAGCTATGGCTACACCTTC
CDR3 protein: CASSFSQTSYGYTF

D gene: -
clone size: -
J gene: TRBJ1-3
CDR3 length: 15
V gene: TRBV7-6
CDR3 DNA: TGTGCCAGCAGCGAGACAGCTTTTTCTGGAAACACCATATATTTT
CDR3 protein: CASSETAFSGNTIYF

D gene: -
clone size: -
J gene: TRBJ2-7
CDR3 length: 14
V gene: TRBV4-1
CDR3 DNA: TGCGCCAGCAGCCAAGTTTTCCCCTCCTACGAGCAGTACTTC
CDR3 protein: CASSQVFPSYEQYF

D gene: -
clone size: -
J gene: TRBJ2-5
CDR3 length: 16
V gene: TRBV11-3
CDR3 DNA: TGTGCCAGCAGCTTAACTGTGTCGCGGGCACAAGAGACCCAGTACTTC
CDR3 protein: CASSLTVSRAQETQYF

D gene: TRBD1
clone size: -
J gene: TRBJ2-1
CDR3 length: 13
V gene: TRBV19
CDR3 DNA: TGTGCCAGTGAAGGGGACAGATACAATGAGCAGTTCTTC
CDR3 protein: CASEGDRYNEQFF

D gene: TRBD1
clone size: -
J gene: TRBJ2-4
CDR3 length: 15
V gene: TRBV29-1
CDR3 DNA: TGCAGCGTTGAACGGAAGACAGGGCGGAGAAACATTCAGTACTTC
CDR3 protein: CSVERKTGRRNIQYF

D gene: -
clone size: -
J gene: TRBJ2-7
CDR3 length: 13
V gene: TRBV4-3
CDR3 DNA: TGCGCCAGCAGCCCTCGCCAGGGAGGCGAGCAGTACTTC
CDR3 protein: CASSPRQGGEQYF

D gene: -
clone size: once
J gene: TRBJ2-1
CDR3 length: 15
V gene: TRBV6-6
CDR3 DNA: TGTGCCAGCAGTTACGATATCGGCAGGGACAATGAGCAGTTCTTC
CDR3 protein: CASSYDIGRDNEQFF

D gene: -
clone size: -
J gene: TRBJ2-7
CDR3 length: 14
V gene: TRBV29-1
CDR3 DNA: TGCAGCGTTGGGACGTTCACAGGGACCTACGAGCAGTACTTC
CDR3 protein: CSVGTFTGTYEQYF

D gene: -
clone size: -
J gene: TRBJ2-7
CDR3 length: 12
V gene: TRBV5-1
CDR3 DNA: TGCGCCAGCAGCCCGGATAACTACGAGCAGTACTTC
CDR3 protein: CASSPDNYEQYF

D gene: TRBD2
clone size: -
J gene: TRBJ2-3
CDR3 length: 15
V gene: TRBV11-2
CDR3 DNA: TGTGCCAGCAGCTTGAGCGGGGGTTTGGCAGATACGCAGTATTTT
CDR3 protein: CASSLSGGLADTQYF

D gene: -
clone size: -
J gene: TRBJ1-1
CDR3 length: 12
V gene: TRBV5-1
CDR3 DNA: TGCGCCAGCAGCTTAGGGGACACTGAAGCTTTCTTT
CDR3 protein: CASSLGDTEAFF

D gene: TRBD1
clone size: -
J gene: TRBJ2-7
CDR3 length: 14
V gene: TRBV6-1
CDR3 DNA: TGTGCCAGCAGAGACCGGGACAGAGCCTACGAGCAGTACTTC
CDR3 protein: CASRDRDRAYEQYF

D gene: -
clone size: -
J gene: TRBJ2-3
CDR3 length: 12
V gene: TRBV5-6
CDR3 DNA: TGTGCCAGCAGCTTAAGCACAGATACGCAGTATTTT
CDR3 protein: CASSLSTDTQYF

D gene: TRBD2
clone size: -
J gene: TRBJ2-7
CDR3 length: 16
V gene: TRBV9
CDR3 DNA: TGTGCCAGCAGCGTAGGGGGAGGGGTGTCCTACGGCGAGCAGTACTTC
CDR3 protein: CASSVGGGVSYGEQYF

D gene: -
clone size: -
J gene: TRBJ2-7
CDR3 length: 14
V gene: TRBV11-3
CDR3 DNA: TGTGCCAGCAGCTTTAGCGGAAAGACCTACGAGCAGTACTTC
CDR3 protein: CASSFSGKTYEQYF

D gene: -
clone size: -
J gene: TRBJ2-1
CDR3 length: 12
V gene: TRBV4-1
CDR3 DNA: TGCGCCAGCAGTCTAGCAGGTGATGAGCAGTTCTTC
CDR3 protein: CASSLAGDEQFF

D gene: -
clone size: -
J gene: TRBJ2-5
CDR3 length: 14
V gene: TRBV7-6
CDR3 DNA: TGTGCCAGCAGCTTAAGGGGAATCGGGGAGACCCAGTACTTC
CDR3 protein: CASSLRGIGETQYF

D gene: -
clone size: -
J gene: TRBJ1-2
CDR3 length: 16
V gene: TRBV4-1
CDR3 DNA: TGCGCCAGCAGCCAAGAGTACGACCTGTTAAACTATGGCTACACCTTC
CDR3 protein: CASSQEYDLLNYGYTF